These 32 T cell receptor beta chains came from one sample sequenced in a study of blood T cell repertoires in COVID-19. The method was immunoSEQ multiplex PCR; TCRdb's version includes in-frame clones alone and lacks a portion of them. The data hold around 190,000 clones, with around 79% observed a single time. Material: peripheral blood. These TCRs come from a woman aged 40 to 55 with COVID-19, enrolled during active disease.

The chain links TRBV6-5 to TRBJ2-7; TRBD1 is a possible D gene (6 bases). V was clipped by 9 bases and J by 2 bases, with 20 bases between them. This CDR3 region has 15 residues. Germline lookup yields CDR1 MNHEY and CDR2 SVGAGI. The CDR3 bases are TGTGCCAGTAGCATAACCGGGACACAAGCCTACGAGCAGTACTTC. It is translated as CASSITGTQAYEQYF.

V is TRBV5-4 and J is TRBJ2-3; 9 bases align to TRBD1. This CDR3 comprises 16 residues. The ends lost 0 bases at V and 6 bases at J; junction bases unmatched: 8. Germline loops: CDR1 SGHNT, CDR2 YYREEE (reference sequence). DNA of the CDR3: TGTGCCAGCAGCTTGGTGTCGGGACAGGGTTATGATACGCAGTATTTT. Translating it yields CASSLVSGQGYDTQYF.

This clone came up a few times. The rearrangement links TRBV10-1 to TRBJ1-2; TRBD1 matches 8 bases. CDR3 size: 14 residues. Trimming took 4 bases from V and 8 from J; bases not matched to a gene: 9. Per germline, CDR1 WNHNN and CDR2 SYGVQD (reference sequence). CDR3 sequence (DNA): TGCGCCAGCAGTGGCCCGGGACAGGCCCGCGGCTACACCTTC. This encodes CASSGPGQARGYTF.

The V and J genes are TRBV30 and TRBJ2-2, with D tentatively TRBD2 (6 bases). The germline CDR1 and CDR2 sequences are GTSNPN and SVGIG (reference sequence). The CDR3 spans 14 residues. V was clipped by 5 bases and J by 10 bases, with 20 bases between them. The CDR3 is CAWRKGTQLAELFF. DNA for the CDR3: TGTGCCTGGCGAAAGGGGACTCAGCTGGCGGAGCTGTTTTTT.

The V call is TRBV19, the J call TRBJ2-7; D gene ambiguous. V lost 7 bases to trimming and J lost 5 bases, with 3 bases between them. The CDR3 has 9 residues. Germline V CDR1 and CDR2: LNHDA, SQIVND (reference sequence). The CDR3 region has the DNA TGTGCCAGTAAGCACGAGCAGTACTTC. Translation gives CASKHEQYF.

Only one count was recorded for this clone. V and J are TRBV4-2 and TRBJ1-6; D unresolved. The CDR3 runs 18 residues. Germline V gene sequence: CDR1 LGHNA, CDR2 YNFKEQ. V lost 1 base and J 0 bases, leaving 13 bases between the germline ends. In DNA form, the CDR3 reads TGTGCCAGCAGCCAAGCGGTAAAGGAGAGCTCCTATAATTCACCCCTCCACTTT. Protein product: CASSQAVKESSYNSPLHF.

The V call is TRBV7-2, the J call TRBJ1-1; perhaps TRBD1 as D (6 bases). V was cut by 5 bases and J by 5 bases, with 18 bases left in between. This CDR3 region has 15 residues. Per germline, CDR1 SGHTA and CDR2 FQGNSA. The DNA of the CDR3 is TGTGCCAGCAGCATTAGGAGGGGGGGATGGACTGAAGCTTTCTTT. It translates to CASSIRRGGWTEAFF.

The chain links TRBV7-3 to TRBJ2-1; 10 bases match TRBD2. This CDR3 is built from 19 residues. V shed 0 bases and J 6 bases; nucleotides not matched to a gene: 14. Germline V gives CDR1 SGHTA, CDR2 FQGTGA. For the CDR3, the DNA is TGTGCCAGCAGCTTAACTCCAGCGGGGGGGCTATCGGGTCGCAATGAGCAGTTCTTC. It codes for CASSLTPAGGLSGRNEQFF.

This clone was observed once. The chain links TRBV25-1 to TRBJ1-2; no clear D. Germline lookup yields CDR1 MGHDK and CDR2 SYGVNS. V gave up 5 bases and J gave up 4 bases, with 5 bases separating them. The CDR3 extends over 11 amino acids. In nucleotides, the CDR3 is TGTGCCAGCAGTCGAGCCTATGGCTACACCTTC. Residues: CASSRAYGYTF.

This clone was seen a handful of times. The J gene is TRBJ1-1, the V gene TRBV6-5, with D maybe TRBD1 (5 bases). This CDR3 is 14 amino acids long. Trimming removed 4 bases at V and 1 base at J, with 10 bases between. From germline, CDR1 is MNHEY and CDR2 SVGAGI. The CDR3: CASSFLQGNTEAFF. In DNA, the CDR3 is TGTGCCAGCAGTTTCCTCCAGGGGAACACTGAAGCTTTCTTT.

The V gene is TRBV20-1, the J gene TRBJ2-1; 11 bases agree with TRBD2. Germline V gives CDR1 DFQATT, CDR2 SNEGSKA (reference sequence). V was clipped by 3 bases and J by 7 bases; unmatched bases: 11. The CDR3 loop spans 16 amino acids. CDR3 bases: TGCAGTGCTAGTGAGGACCATAGCGGGGGGGCAAATGAGCAGTTCTTC. Translated, it gives CSASEDHSGGANEQFF.

The chain joins TRBV7-9 to TRBJ2-2; TRBD1 might be the D (6 bases). V dropped 6 bases and J dropped 0 bases, with 8 bases sitting between them. The CDR3 length is 14 residues. Germline values: CDR1 SEHNR, CDR2 FQNEAQ (reference sequence). The CDR3 coding sequence is TGTGCCAGCAGGACAGGTTCGAACACCGGGGAGCTGTTTTTT. Translated, it gives CASRTGSNTGELFF.

This chain joins TRBV6-5 and TRBJ2-1, with D perhaps TRBD2 (7 bases). V was shortened by 7 bases and J by 2 bases, with 12 bases between the two germline ends. CDR1 MNHEY and CDR2 SVGAGI come from the germline V gene. CDR3 length equals 14 residues. CDR3 nucleotide sequence: TGTGCCAGCAAGGGGGGGGGCCCCTACAATGAGCAGTTCTTC. Translated: CASKGGGPYNEQFF.

V usage is TRBV29-1 and J usage is TRBJ1-2; 9 bases agree with TRBD1. Germline CDR1 SQVTM, CDR2 ANQGSEA. Trimming cost V 6 bases and J 3 bases; bases outside gene matches: 5. The CDR3 runs 13 residues. The DNA for the CDR3 is TGCAGCGTCTTACAGGGGGCAGACTATGGCTACACCTTC. Translating gives CSVLQGADYGYTF. Supplemented by reference TRBV29-1 and TRBJ1-2, the full variable domain reads SAVISQKPSRDICQRGTSLTIQCQVDSQVTMMFWYRQQPGQSLTLIATANQGSEATYESGFVIDKFPISRPNLTFSTLTVSNMSPEDSSIYLCSVLQGADYGYTFGSGTRLTVV.

This clone was seen repeatedly, ten times or more. J is TRBJ1-4 and V is TRBV7-9, with D perhaps matching TRBD1 (5 bases). Trimming took 6 bases from V and 13 from J, leaving 18 bases between them. Germline V gene lookup returns CDR1 SEHNR and CDR2 FQNEAQ (reference sequence). This CDR3 is built from 13 residues. In DNA, the CDR3 is TGTGCCAGCAGTCTTGGACTCATGGGGGGACTGTTTTTT. Its protein is CASSLGLMGGLFF.

V and J are TRBV7-2 and TRBJ2-1; 8 bases are a match to TRBD2. In germline, CDR1 is SGHTA, CDR2 FQGNSA. Unmatched junction bases numbered 5, after V lost 5 bases and J lost 8 bases. The CDR3 has 13 residues. Here the CDR3 reads CASSVGGGHEQFF. CDR3 DNA sequence: TGTGCCAGCAGCGTGGGCGGGGGGCATGAGCAGTTCTTC. The whole variable domain, remainder taken from reference TRBV7-2 and TRBJ2-1, is GAGVSQSPSNKVTEKGKDVELRCDPISGHTALYWYRQSLGQGLEFLIYFQGNSAPDKSGLPSDRFSAERTGGSVSTLTIQRTQQEDSAVYLCASSVGGGHEQFFGPGTRLTVL.

The chain recombines TRBV11-2 with TRBJ2-1, with 8 bases aligning to TRBD2. Germline CDR1 reads SGHAT; CDR2 reads FQNNGV. This CDR3 has 15 amino acids. V dropped 5 bases and J dropped 8; count of bases not matched to a gene: 11. CDR3 protein: CASSDSGTSFDEQFF. The CDR3 DNA sequence: TGTGCCAGCAGCGACTCCGGGACTAGTTTCGATGAGCAGTTCTTC.

V is TRBV7-9 and J is TRBJ2-5, with TRBD1 matching over 11 bases. The CDR3 contains 16 residues. Germline CDR1 SEHNR, CDR2 FQNEAQ (reference sequence). With V trimmed by 5 bases and J by 3 bases, 8 bases remained unmatched. CDR3 in amino acids: CASSPTLGQGEETQYF. The CDR3 region has the DNA TGTGCCAGCAGCCCGACCCTGGGACAGGGGGAAGAGACCCAGTACTTC. Complete variable domain (other parts from reference TRBV7-9 and TRBJ2-5): DTGVSQNPRHKITKRGQNVTFRCDPISEHNRLYWYRQTLGQGPEFLTYFQNEAQLEKSRLLSDRFSAERPKGSFSTLEIQRTEQGDSAMYLCASSPTLGQGEETQYFGPGTRLLVL.

V gene TRBV4-1 combines with J gene TRBJ1-6; possibly TRBD1 for D (5 bases). V was trimmed by 1 base and J by 5 bases, leaving 18 bases between them. This CDR3 contains 18 residues. Germline lookup yields CDR1 MGHRA and CDR2 YSYEKL. This CDR3 is CASSQGQLVKGNNSPLHF. Here the CDR3 DNA reads TGCGCCAGCAGCCAAGGACAGCTAGTTAAGGGGAATAATTCACCCCTCCACTTT.

In its sample, this clone was seen many times. V is TRBV2 and J is TRBJ2-4; perhaps TRBD2 as D (5 bases). Germline values: CDR1 SNHLY, CDR2 FYNNEI. The ends were cut back, 4 bases at V and 15 bases at J, with 16 bases in the middle. The CDR3 is 12 residues long. CDR3 DNA sequence: TGTGCCAGCAGTGTCGATGGAGGTTTTCGGTACTTC. Residues: CASSVDGGFRYF.

The V call is TRBV5-1, the J call TRBJ1-6, with no clear D. Trimming left V 4 bases short and J 7 bases short, with 12 bases between. This CDR3 spans 14 amino acids. CDR1 SGHRS and CDR2 YFSETQ come from the germline V gene. CDR3 residues: CASSPRTGNSPLHF. CDR3 DNA: TGCGCCAGCAGCCCCCGGACGGGGAATTCACCCCTCCACTTT.

The table lists this clone with a few counts. This chain links TRBV4-2 with TRBJ1-1; possible D gene TRBD1, 6 bases. Germline CDR1 reads LGHNA; CDR2 reads YNFKEQ. The CDR3 loop spans 15 amino acids. Trimming left V 2 bases short and J 2 bases short, with 12 bases between. DNA of the CDR3: TGTGCCAGCAGCCAACATCAGGGGCCAAACACTGAAGCTTTCTTT. The encoded protein is CASSQHQGPNTEAFF.

V and J are TRBV5-4 and TRBJ2-3, with D unclear. Trimming took off 2 bases at V and 2 bases at J, with 12 bases between the two ends. CDR1 and CDR2 from the germline V gene are SGHNT and YYREEE (reference sequence). CDR3 length equals 15 residues. CDR3 DNA: TGTGCCAGCAGCTTCGGGTTCGGTGACACAGATACGCAGTATTTT. Residues: CASSFGFGDTDTQYF. Full variable domain (missing parts from reference TRBV5-4 and TRBJ2-3): ETGVTQSPTHLIKTRGQQVTLRCSSQSGHNTVSWYQQALGQGPQFIFQYYREEENGRGNFPPRFSGLQFPNYSSELNVNALELDDSALYLCASSFGFGDTDTQYFGPGTRLTVL.

The rearrangement joins TRBV27 to TRBJ1-2; D call uncertain. The V end was cut by 8 bases, the J end by 2 bases, with 15 bases between. This CDR3 has 14 amino acids. Germline V gives CDR1 MNHEY, CDR2 SMNVEV (reference sequence). The CDR3: CASRGNGINYGYTF. In nucleotides, the CDR3 is TGTGCCAGCCGAGGAAACGGGATCAACTATGGCTACACCTTC.

The chain has TRBV6-5 and TRBJ2-1; TRBD2 matches 13 bases. The germline gives CDR1 MNHEY, CDR2 SVGAGI. The CDR3 runs to 13 residues. V trimming: 6 bases; J trimming: 8 bases; junction bases outside the gene matches: 1. CDR3 in amino acids: CASRGTSGDEQFF. CDR3 nucleotides: TGTGCCAGCAGGGGGACTAGCGGGGATGAGCAGTTCTTC.

The chain joins TRBV6-2 or TRBV6-3 to TRBJ2-5; D is perhaps TRBD2 (7 bases). This CDR3 is built from 15 residues. CDR1 and CDR2 (germline): MNHEY, SVGEGT. Trimming pared 6 bases from V and 1 base from J, leaving 15 bases between. The CDR3 sequence is CASSGAGATQETQYF. CDR3 nucleotide sequence: TGTGCCAGCAGCGGGGCGGGGGCCACCCAAGAGACCCAGTACTTC.

In the case of this clone: The germline gene is not matched at one end of the junction; a read error may be the cause. The rearrangement uses TRBV9 and TRBJ2-1; 10 bases map to TRBD2. The CDR3 runs to 16 residues. Germline V CDR1 and CDR2: SGDLS, YYNGEE. The CDR3 nucleotides are TGTGCCAGCAGCGTAGATTTGAATAGCGGGGGGCCTCAGGTGATCTTC. Residues: CASSVDLNSGGPQVIF.

The rearrangement uses TRBV5-4 and TRBJ1-2, with TRBD1 as a possible D gene (6 bases). Per germline, CDR1 SGHNT and CDR2 YYREEE (reference sequence). V was trimmed by 4 bases and J by 7 bases, leaving 14 bases between them. The CDR3 sequence is 13 residues long. The CDR3 reads CASSIDRHGGYTF. In DNA form, the CDR3 reads TGTGCCAGCAGCATCGACAGGCATGGTGGCTACACCTTC.

The genes are TRBV28 and TRBJ2-7, with D unresolved. CDR3 length: 15 amino acids. V gave up 6 bases and J gave up 3 bases, with 18 bases separating them. Germline CDR1 and CDR2: MDHEN and SYDVKM. CDR3 sequence reads: CASRPTNVRGYEQYF. Written as DNA, the CDR3 is TGTGCCAGCAGGCCAACTAACGTAAGAGGCTACGAGCAGTACTTC.

The chain links TRBV5-1 to TRBJ2-7; 7 bases fit TRBD1. From germline, CDR1 is SGHRS and CDR2 YFSETQ. CDR3 length: 16 amino acids. J was trimmed by 2 bases and V by 0 bases; bases with no gene match: 8. CDR3 sequence (DNA): TGCGCCAGCAGCTTGGATTACCCGGACAGGCCCTACGAGCAGTACTTC. This sequence encodes CASSLDYPDRPYEQYF.

The chain recombines TRBV5-4 with TRBJ1-1; D is uncertain. Germline V gives CDR1 SGHNT, CDR2 YYREEE (reference sequence). CDR3 length equals 14 residues. The ends were cut back, 1 base at V and 1 base at J, with 8 bases in the middle. The CDR3, as DNA: TGTGCCAGCAGCTTGTCTTCCCGGAACACTGAAGCTTTCTTT. Encoded protein: CASSLSSRNTEAFF.

This sequence joins TRBV5-8 and TRBJ1-4; possibly TRBD1 for D (6 bases). Germline V gene lookup returns CDR1 SGHTS and CDR2 YDEGEE. Trimming stripped 5 bases from V and 8 bases from J, with 22 bases between. This CDR3 has 16 amino acids. CDR3 residues: CASSTSLGARGEKLFF. The CDR3 DNA sequence: TGTGCCAGCAGTACCTCCCTGGGGGCGAGGGGAGAAAAACTGTTTTTT.